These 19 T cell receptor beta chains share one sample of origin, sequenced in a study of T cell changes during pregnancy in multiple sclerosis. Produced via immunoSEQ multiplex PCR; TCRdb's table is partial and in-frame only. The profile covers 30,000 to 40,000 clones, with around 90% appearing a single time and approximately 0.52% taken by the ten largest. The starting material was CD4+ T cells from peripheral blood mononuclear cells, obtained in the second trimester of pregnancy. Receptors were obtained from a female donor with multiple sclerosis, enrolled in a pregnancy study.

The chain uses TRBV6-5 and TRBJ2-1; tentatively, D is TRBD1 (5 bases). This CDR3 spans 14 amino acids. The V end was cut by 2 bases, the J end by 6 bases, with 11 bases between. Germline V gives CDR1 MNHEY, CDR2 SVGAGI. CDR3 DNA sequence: TGTGCCAGCAGTTACGATGTGGGGCCCAATGAGCAGTTCTTC. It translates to CASSYDVGPNEQFF.

The DNA for the CDR3 is TGTGCCAGCAGCGTAGTCGGCGGGAACACTGAAGCTTTCTTT. This gives the protein CASSVVGGNTEAFF. V gene TRBV9 combines with J gene TRBJ1-1; D uncertain. V was shortened by 0 bases and J by 1 base, with 7 bases between the two germline ends. The CDR3 has 14 amino acids. The germline V gene has CDR1 SGDLS and CDR2 YYNGEE.

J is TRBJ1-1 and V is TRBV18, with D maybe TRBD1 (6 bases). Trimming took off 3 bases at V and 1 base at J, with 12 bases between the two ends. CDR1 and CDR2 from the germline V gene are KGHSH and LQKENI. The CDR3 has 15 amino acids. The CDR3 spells CASSPGQGQNTEAFF. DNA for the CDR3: TGTGCCAGCTCACCGGGGCAGGGACAGAACACTGAAGCTTTCTTT.

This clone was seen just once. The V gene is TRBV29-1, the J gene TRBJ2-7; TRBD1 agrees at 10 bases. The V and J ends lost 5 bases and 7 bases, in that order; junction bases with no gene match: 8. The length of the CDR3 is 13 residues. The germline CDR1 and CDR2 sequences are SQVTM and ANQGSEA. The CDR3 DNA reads TGCAGCGTTCAGACAGGGGGCGGGTTAGAGCAGTACTTC. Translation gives CSVQTGGGLEQYF.

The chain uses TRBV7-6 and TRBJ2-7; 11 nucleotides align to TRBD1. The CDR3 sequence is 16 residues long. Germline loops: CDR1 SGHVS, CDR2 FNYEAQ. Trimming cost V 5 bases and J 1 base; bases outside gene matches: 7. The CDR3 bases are TGTGCCAGCAGCCACCAGGACAGGGGGCCATCCTACGAGCAGTACTTC. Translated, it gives CASSHQDRGPSYEQYF.

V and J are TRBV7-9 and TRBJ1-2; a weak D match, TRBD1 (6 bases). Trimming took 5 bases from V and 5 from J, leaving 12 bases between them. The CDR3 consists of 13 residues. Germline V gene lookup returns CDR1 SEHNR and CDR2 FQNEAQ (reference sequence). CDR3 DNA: TGTGCCAGCAGCCCAGGACAGAAATATGGCTACACCTTC. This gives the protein CASSPGQKYGYTF.

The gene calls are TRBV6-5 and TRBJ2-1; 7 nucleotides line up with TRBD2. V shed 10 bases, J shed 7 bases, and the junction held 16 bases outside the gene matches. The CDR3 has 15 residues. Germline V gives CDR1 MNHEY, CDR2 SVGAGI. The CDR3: CATQPGREYRNEQFF. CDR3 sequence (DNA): TGTGCCACCCAGCCGGGGCGGGAGTATAGGAATGAGCAGTTCTTC.

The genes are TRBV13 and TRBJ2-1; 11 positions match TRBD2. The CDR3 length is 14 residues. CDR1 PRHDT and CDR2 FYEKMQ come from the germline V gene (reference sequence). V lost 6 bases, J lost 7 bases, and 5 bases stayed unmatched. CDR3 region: CASRTSGKKNEQFF. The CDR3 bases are TGTGCCAGCAGGACTAGCGGGAAGAAAAATGAGCAGTTCTTC.

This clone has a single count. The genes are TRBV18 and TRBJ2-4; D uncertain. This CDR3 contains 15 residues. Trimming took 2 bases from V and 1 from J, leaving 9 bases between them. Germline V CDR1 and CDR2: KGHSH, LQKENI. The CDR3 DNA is TGTGCCAGCTCACCAGCCAGATTCGCCAAAAACATTCAGTACTTC. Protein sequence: CASSPARFAKNIQYF.

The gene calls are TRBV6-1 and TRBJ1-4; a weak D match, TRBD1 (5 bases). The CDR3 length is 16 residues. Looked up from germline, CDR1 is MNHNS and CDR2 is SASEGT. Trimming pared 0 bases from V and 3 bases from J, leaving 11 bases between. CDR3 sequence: CASSEALGTSNEKLFF. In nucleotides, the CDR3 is TGTGCCAGCAGTGAAGCGCTGGGGACTTCTAATGAAAAACTGTTTTTT.

CDR3 in DNA: TGTGCCAGCAACACTCCCCAGGGGGCAAACACCGGGGAGCTGTTTTTT. Its protein product is CASNTPQGANTGELFF. The chain uses TRBV27 and TRBJ2-2, with 8 bases matching TRBD1. The CDR3 covers 16 residues. Germline CDR1 and CDR2: MNHEY and SMNVEV (reference sequence). Trimming at V came to 7 bases and at J to 2 bases, leaving 9 bases not matched to a gene.

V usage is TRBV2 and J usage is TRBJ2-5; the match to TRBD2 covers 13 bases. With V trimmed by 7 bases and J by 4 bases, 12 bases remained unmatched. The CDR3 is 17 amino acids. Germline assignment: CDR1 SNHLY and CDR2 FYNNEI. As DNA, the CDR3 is TGTGCCAGCACCGGACTGCGGACTAGCGGGAGTTCAGAGACCCAGTACTTC. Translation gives CASTGLRTSGSSETQYF.

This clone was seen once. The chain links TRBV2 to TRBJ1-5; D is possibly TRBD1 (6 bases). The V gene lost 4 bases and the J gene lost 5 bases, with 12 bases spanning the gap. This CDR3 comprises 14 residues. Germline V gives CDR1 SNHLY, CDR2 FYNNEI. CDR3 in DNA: TGTGCCAGCAGTGGGGGCAGGGGAGATCAGCCCCAGCATTTT. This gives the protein CASSGGRGDQPQHF.

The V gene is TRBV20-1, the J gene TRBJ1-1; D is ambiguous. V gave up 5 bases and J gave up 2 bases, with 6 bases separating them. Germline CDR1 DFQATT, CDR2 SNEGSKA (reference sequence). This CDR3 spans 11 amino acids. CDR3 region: CSASTNTEAFF. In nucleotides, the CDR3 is TGCAGTGCTTCAACAAACACTGAAGCTTTCTTT.

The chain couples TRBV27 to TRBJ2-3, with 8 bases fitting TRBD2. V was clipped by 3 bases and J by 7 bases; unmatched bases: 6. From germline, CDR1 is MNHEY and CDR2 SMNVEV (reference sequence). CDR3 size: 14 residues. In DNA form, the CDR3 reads TGTGCCAGCAGTTTCCAAGCGGGAGCATATACGCAGTATTTT. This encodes CASSFQAGAYTQYF.

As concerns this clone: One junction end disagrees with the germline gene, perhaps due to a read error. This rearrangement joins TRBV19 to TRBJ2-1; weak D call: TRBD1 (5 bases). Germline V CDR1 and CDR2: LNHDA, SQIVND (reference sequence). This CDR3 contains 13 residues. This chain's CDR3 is CASSVDSDNEQFF. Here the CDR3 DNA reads TGTGCCAGTAGTGTAGACAGTGACAATGAGCAGTTCTTC.

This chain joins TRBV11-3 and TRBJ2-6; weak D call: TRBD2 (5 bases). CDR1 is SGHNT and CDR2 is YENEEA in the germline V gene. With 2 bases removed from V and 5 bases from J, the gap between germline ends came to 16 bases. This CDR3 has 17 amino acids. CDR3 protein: CASSLKSEGPRANVLTF. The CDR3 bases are TGTGCCAGCAGCTTAAAGAGCGAGGGTCCAAGGGCCAACGTCCTGACTTTC. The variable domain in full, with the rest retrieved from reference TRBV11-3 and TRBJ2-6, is EAGVVQSPRYKIIEKKQPVAFWCNPISGHNTLYWYLQNLGQGPELLIRYENEEAVDDSQLPKDRFSAERLKGVDSTLKIQPAELGDSAVYLCASSLKSEGPRANVLTFGAGSRLTVL.

The CDR3 bases are TGTGCCAGCAGTTACCCCGGTAGAGGGGGTAATGAGCAGTTCTTC. It is translated as CASSYPGRGGNEQFF. The chain is built from TRBV6-6 and TRBJ2-1; perhaps TRBD1 as D (6 bases). Per the germline V gene, CDR1 is MNHNY and CDR2 is SVGAGI (reference sequence). V dropped 2 bases and J dropped 7 bases, with 15 bases sitting between them. The CDR3 sequence is 15 residues long.

The CDR3 here is CASSVSGRLETQYF. The CDR3 DNA is TGTGCCAGCAGCGTTAGCGGGAGGCTGGAGACCCAGTACTTC. V is TRBV13 and J is TRBJ2-5; 10 bases line up with TRBD2. CDR3 length: 14 amino acids. Germline CDR1 is PRHDT and CDR2 is FYEKMQ (reference sequence). V was clipped by 5 bases and J by 5 bases; unmatched bases: 5.